Sequencing of this TCR beta chain was carried out in a study of blood T cell repertoires in COVID-19. At the level of the study: Donors in the United States, Italy and Spain gave samples during acute or convalescent COVID-19. Sources were T cells, B-cell-depleted T cells, or PBMCs; the material itself was cDNA or gDNA.

This CDR3 spans 15 amino acids. V shed 4 bases, J shed 0 bases, and the junction held 5 bases outside the gene matches. Per germline, CDR1 LGHDT and CDR2 YNNKEL (reference sequence). In the authors' workflow: Amplified reference gene primers provided the basis for estimating nucleated cell counts. Profiling relied on immunoSEQ multiplex PCR, and the TCRdb table lists in-frame clones only, not all of them. V, J and clone size derive from that table, while D and trimming were established from the DNA sequence. The table lists some 29,000 clones, 84% of them singletons, with more than 9.5% in the top ten.

The chain couples TRBV3-1 (or the pseudogene TRBV3-2) to TRBJ1-2; 7 bases fit TRBD1. The sequenced sample consisted of peripheral blood. The sequence was obtained from an elderly man with active COVID-19. CDR3 DNA: TGTGCCAGCAGCCCCGACAGGGACGCTAACTATGGCTACACCTTC. Amino acids: CASSPDRDANYGYTF.